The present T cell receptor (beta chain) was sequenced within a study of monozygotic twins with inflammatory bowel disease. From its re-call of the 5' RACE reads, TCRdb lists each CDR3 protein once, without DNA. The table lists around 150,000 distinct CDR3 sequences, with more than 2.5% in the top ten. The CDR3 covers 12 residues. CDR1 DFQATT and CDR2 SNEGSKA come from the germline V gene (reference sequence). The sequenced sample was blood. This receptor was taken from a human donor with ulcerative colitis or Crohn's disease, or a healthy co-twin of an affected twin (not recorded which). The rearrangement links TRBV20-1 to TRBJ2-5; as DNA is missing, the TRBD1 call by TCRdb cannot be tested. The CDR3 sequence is CSAQDSEETQYF.